This T cell receptor beta chain emerged from a study of blood T cell repertoires in COVID-19. Study-level background: Samples of COVID-19 (acute and convalescent) were obtained from the United States, Italy and Spain. PBMCs, B-cell-depleted T cells, or T cells were the source of the cDNA or gDNA that made up the material.

Authors' methods: Reference gene primer amplification in the assay estimated nucleated cell counts. Clones were read by immunoSEQ multiplex PCR, and TCRdb kept only the in-frame ones, dropping some. V, J and clone size reflect that table, while D and trimming were determined from the DNA. There are more than 110,000 clones in the sample; over 60% occur only once, and under 15% lies in the top ten. Germline-derived CDR1 and CDR2 are SGHTA and FQGTGA. The CDR3 covers 13 residues. The V end was cut by 3 bases, the J end by 1 base, with 6 bases between. The TCR was taken from a man of 80 years or more with acute or convalescent COVID-19. The sequenced sample was peripheral blood. The chain joins TRBV7-3 to TRBJ1-1; unclear D gene. CDR3 nucleotides: TGTGCCAGCAGCTTGACATCGAACACTGAAGCTTTCTTT. Protein: CASSLTSNTEAFF.